The TCR beta chain under discussion was sequenced for a study of T cell clones after liver transplantation. Study as a whole: Liver transplant recipients had immunosuppression withdrawal attempted within 2 years. TCRbeta sequencing after a pre-transplant mixed lymphocyte reaction identified graft-donor-reactive clones, later tracked in post-transplant blood. Graft-donor-reactive sequences were compared with third-party-reactive TCRbeta sequences from pre-transplant mixed lymphocyte reactions. Study-level points and caveats: Post-transplant time points were not standardized, so conclusions are preliminary.

Notes on this clone: Its antigen is as yet unknown.

Repertoires were generated with immunoSEQ multiplex PCR, while TCRdb's copy carries only in-frame clones and drops some. The sample lists about 120,000 clones, about nine tenths occurring once. Germline V gene sequence: CDR1 SGHRS, CDR2 YFSETQ. The length of the CDR3 is 14 residues. The V and J ends lost 1 base and 2 bases respectively, with 8 bases between them. The chain links TRBV5-1 to TRBJ2-3, with D unresolved. The sample in question was CD4+ T cells from blood, obtained 12 months after liver transplant. This TCR was recovered from a human patient who received a liver transplant. These T cells may partly come from the graft donor. CDR3 loop: CASSLQLNTDTQYF. The CDR3 nucleotides are TGCGCCAGCAGCTTGCAACTGAACACAGATACGCAGTATTTT.